Shown below are 3 T cell receptor beta chains from a single sample sequenced in a study of blood T cells in healthy people across ages. A second PCR, run for about 6 to 11 cycles, used a sample-barcoded 5' primer plus a J-beta primer mix. TCRdb reprocessed the 5' RACE reads via MiXCR and lists one record per CDR3 protein. Of roughly 1,000,000 distinct CDR3 sequences listed, approximately 25% are singletons. These records were also assigned to another study, of T cells of mothers and their children.

Input material: blood. The receptors here all came from a girl aged 2 to 10 in good health.

To note about this clonotype: An end of the junction differs from the germline gene, which may be a read error. The chain employs TRBV10-3 and TRBJ2-5; 7 nucleotides agree with TRBD1. The CDR3 totals 12 residues. The V gene's germline CDR1 is ENHRY and CDR2 SYGVKD. CDR3 sequence reads: CAISESGQAIRF. The CDR3 DNA follows: TGTGCCATCAGTGAGTCAGGACAGGCTATACGATTC.

The rearrangement joins TRBV5-6 to TRBJ2-5; the match to TRBD2 covers 8 bases. V shed 5 bases and J 4 bases; nucleotides not matched to a gene: 10. The germline gives CDR1 SGHDT, CDR2 YYEEEE. This CDR3 region has 15 residues. DNA of the CDR3: TGTGCCAGCAGTTCGGGACTAGTAGGCGGAGAGACCCAGTACTTC. It yields the protein CASSSGLVGGETQYF.

This chain links TRBV5-1 with TRBJ1-4, with 7 bases fitting TRBD1. The CDR3 runs 15 residues. V gave up 4 bases and J gave up 2 bases; unmatched junction bases: 5. Germline CDR1 SGHRS, CDR2 YFSETQ. CDR3 DNA: TGCGCCAGCAGCAGCCACAGGGGTACTAATGAAAAACTGTTTTTT. It specifies CASSSHRGTNEKLFF.